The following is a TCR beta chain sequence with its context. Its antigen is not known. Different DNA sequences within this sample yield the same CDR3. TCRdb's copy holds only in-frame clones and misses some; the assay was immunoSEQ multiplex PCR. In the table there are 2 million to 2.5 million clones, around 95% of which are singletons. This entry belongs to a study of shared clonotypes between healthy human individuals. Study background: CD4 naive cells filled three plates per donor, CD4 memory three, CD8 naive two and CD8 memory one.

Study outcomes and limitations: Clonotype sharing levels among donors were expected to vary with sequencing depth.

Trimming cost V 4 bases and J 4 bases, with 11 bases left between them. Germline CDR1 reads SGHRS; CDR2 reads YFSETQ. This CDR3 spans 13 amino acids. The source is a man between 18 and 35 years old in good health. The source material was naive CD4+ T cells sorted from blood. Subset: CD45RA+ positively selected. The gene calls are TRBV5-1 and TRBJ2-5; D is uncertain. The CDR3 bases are TGCGCCAGCAGCCTGGGATCCGGAGAGACCCAGTACTTC. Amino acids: CASSLGSGETQYF.